The 9 T cell receptor beta chains in this list originate from one sample, sequenced in a study of control samples from healthy donors and cancer patients. The table came from immunoSEQ multiplex PCR; TCRdb's copy has only in-frame clones and leaves some out. The sample has roughly 120,000 clones; roughly nine tenths are singletons. Sequenced: blood. The receptors shown here come from a woman between 18 and 29 years old in good health.

The chain combines TRBV6-5 with TRBJ1-5; D is unclear. The CDR3 has 15 amino acids. V lost 8 bases and J lost 5, with 19 bases in between. Germline V lookup: CDR1 MNHEY, CDR2 SVGAGI. This chain's CDR3 is CASSAGYASHQPQHF. The CDR3 DNA is TGTGCCAGCTCCGCGGGGTACGCTTCTCATCAGCCCCAGCATTTT.

Notes on this clone: The sample contains more than one DNA sequence encoding this CDR3. This chain joins TRBV5-1 and TRBJ2-5; possibly TRBD2 for D (5 bases). Germline loops: CDR1 SGHRS, CDR2 YFSETQ. The length of the CDR3 is 15 residues. The V gene lost 4 bases and the J gene lost 5 bases, with 18 bases spanning the gap. The DNA for the CDR3 is TGCGCCAGCAGCAGGCAAAAGGGAGCGACGGAGACCCAGTACTTC. Its protein is CASSRQKGATETQYF.

This sequence joins TRBV21-1 and TRBJ2-3. TRBV21-1 is assigned pseudogene status. The CDR3 runs to 17 residues. This CDR3 reads CASSKPLDGQPSDTQYF. DNA of the CDR3: TGTGCCAGCAGCAAGCCCCTTGACGGCCAACCCTCAGATACGCAGTATTTT.

The rearrangement uses TRBV7-9 and TRBJ1-6, with 7 positions matching TRBD1. Per the germline V gene, CDR1 is SEHNR and CDR2 is FQNEAQ (reference sequence). V dropped 1 base and J dropped 7; count of bases not matched to a gene: 4. The length of the CDR3 is 15 residues. The CDR3 region has the DNA TGTGCCAGCAGCTTAGGTGGGACAGAAAATTCACCCCTCCACTTT. It is translated as CASSLGGTENSPLHF. The whole variable domain, filled in from reference TRBV7-9 and TRBJ1-6, reads DTGVSQNPRHKITKRGQNVTFRCDPISEHNRLYWYRQTLGQGPEFLTYFQNEAQLEKSRLLSDRFSAERPKGSFSTLEIQRTEQGDSAMYLCASSLGGTENSPLHFGNGTRLTVT.

V usage is TRBV7-9 and J usage is TRBJ2-2; 12 positions agree with TRBD2. The CDR3 has 16 amino acids. CDR1 is SEHNR and CDR2 is FQNEAQ in the germline V gene (reference sequence). V lost 4 bases, J lost 6 bases, and 6 bases stayed unmatched. The chain's CDR3 is CASSSPSGRASGELFF. The CDR3 nucleotides read TGTGCCAGCAGCTCTCCTAGCGGGAGGGCATCCGGGGAGCTGTTTTTT.

V usage is TRBV19 and J usage is TRBJ1-2; tentatively, D is TRBD1 (5 bases). The CDR3 is 13 amino acids. Trimming stripped 4 bases from V and 4 bases from J, with 10 bases between. Germline CDR1 is LNHDA and CDR2 is SQIVND (reference sequence). Written as DNA, the CDR3 is TGTGCCAGTAGTAGGGGACTGCTCTATGGCTACACCTTC. This sequence encodes CASSRGLLYGYTF.

This clone was detected once. This chain connects TRBV7-2 to TRBJ2-4, with TRBD1 identical over 9 bases. Germline CDR1 SGHTA, CDR2 FQGNSA. With V trimmed by 8 bases and J by 9 bases, 5 bases remained unmatched. The CDR3 has 12 amino acids. This chain's CDR3 is CASGQGLSIQYF. The CDR3 coding sequence is TGTGCCAGCGGACAGGGGTTAAGCATTCAGTACTTC.

The V call is TRBV27, the J call TRBJ2-1, with D possibly matching TRBD2 (5 bases). With 5 bases removed from V and 1 base from J, the gap between germline ends came to 18 bases. The CDR3 contains 17 residues. CDR1 and CDR2 (germline): MNHEY, SMNVEV (reference sequence). The CDR3 protein is CASSPTEELRSYNEQFF. CDR3 sequence (DNA): TGTGCCAGCAGTCCAACGGAGGAACTCAGATCCTACAATGAGCAGTTCTTC.

The chain has TRBV5-8 and TRBJ2-1; 10 bases are shared with TRBD2. The CDR3 covers 15 residues. CDR1 SGHTS and CDR2 YDEGEE come from the germline V gene. V dropped 3 bases and J dropped 8; count of bases not matched to a gene: 8. Here the CDR3 DNA reads TGTGCCAGCAGCTCGGGGACTAGCGAGCGGGATGAGCAGTTCTTC. Its protein product is CASSSGTSERDEQFF.